The 32 T cell receptor beta chains given below trace back to one sample, sequenced in a study of cytomegalovirus exposure and HLA in healthy donors. PCR primers comprised 60 Vbeta and 13 Jbeta primers. Libraries were prepared by immunoSEQ multiplex PCR; TCRdb keeps only in-frame clonotypes and omits some of them. This table holds some 140,000 clones, about 77% found once. Sequencing was performed on PBMCs. The receptor source for this set is a man aged 45-65 years in good health and CMV-seronegative.

V gene TRBV5-1 combines with J gene TRBJ1-2, with D perhaps matching TRBD1 (5 bases). The CDR3 is 14 residues long. Germline-derived CDR1 and CDR2 are SGHRS and YFSETQ. V lost 3 bases and J lost 2, with 11 bases in between. The CDR3 loop is CASSWGLINYGYTF. The CDR3 DNA follows: TGCGCCAGCAGCTGGGGACTTATCAACTATGGCTACACCTTC.

V is TRBV28 and J is TRBJ2-3; TRBD1 matches at 7 bases. This CDR3 has 14 amino acids. Germline V lookup: CDR1 MDHEN, CDR2 SYDVKM. J was trimmed by 4 bases and V by 6 bases; bases with no gene match: 7. CDR3 coding DNA: TGTGCCAGCAGCCGGCTAGGGGGCGCAGATACGCAGTATTTT. Translating it yields CASSRLGGADTQYF.

The chain is built from TRBV10-3 and TRBJ2-3; TRBD2 is a possible D gene (7 bases). CDR1 and CDR2 from the germline V gene are ENHRY and SYGVKD. This CDR3 has 15 amino acids. V was clipped by 0 bases and J by 1 base, with 8 bases between them. CDR3 sequence (DNA): TGTGCCATCAGTGAGTCAGGGGGGGGCACAGATACGCAGTATTTT. It codes for CAISESGGGTDTQYF.

This chain uses TRBV2 with TRBJ2-1, with D perhaps matching TRBD1 (5 bases). The V gene lost 9 bases and the J gene lost 7 bases, with 19 bases spanning the gap. This CDR3 region has 14 residues. Germline CDR1 and CDR2: SNHLY and FYNNEI. Written as DNA, the CDR3 is TGTGCCAGTACACAGGACCACGACGTGAATGAGCAGTTCTTC. This codes for CASTQDHDVNEQFF.

This clone has a handful of counts. The chain carries TRBV9 and TRBJ1-3; perhaps TRBD1 as D (5 bases). V was shortened by 4 bases and J by 4 bases, with 15 bases between the two germline ends. The CDR3 is made up of 15 amino acids. Germline loops: CDR1 SGDLS, CDR2 YYNGEE. CDR3 region: CASSSRQRPGNTIYF. DNA for the CDR3: TGTGCCAGCAGCTCAAGACAGCGCCCGGGAAACACCATATATTTT.

This clone was seen a single time. V usage is TRBV10-3 and J usage is TRBJ1-2; a possible D gene is TRBD1 (5 bases). V lost 6 bases and J lost 2, with 10 bases in between. CDR1 and CDR2 (germline): ENHRY, SYGVKD. The CDR3 totals 13 residues. CDR3 coding DNA: TGTGCCATCAGCCTCGACAGCAACTATGGCTACACCTTC. It is translated as CAISLDSNYGYTF.

The rearrangement joins TRBV19 to TRBJ2-5, with a weak D call TRBD2 (7 bases). Trimming left V 5 bases short and J 3 bases short, with 10 bases between. The CDR3 sequence is 13 residues long. CDR1 is LNHDA and CDR2 is SQIVND in the germline V gene (reference sequence). The CDR3 protein is CASSLGGEETQYF. The CDR3 region has the DNA TGTGCCAGTAGTCTAGGGGGGGAAGAGACCCAGTACTTC.

J is TRBJ2-3 and V is TRBV10-2; D is perhaps TRBD2 (6 bases). V was trimmed by 0 bases and J by 5 bases, leaving 18 bases between them. Germline V gives CDR1 WSHSY, CDR2 SAAADI. The CDR3 has 17 amino acids. The CDR3 sequence is CASSESTGKVGGDTQYF. The CDR3 DNA is TGCGCCAGCAGTGAGTCGACGGGGAAGGTGGGGGGAGATACGCAGTATTTT.

This clone was detected a few times. The chain recombines TRBV6-1 with TRBJ1-3; 9 nucleotides align to TRBD1. Germline V lookup: CDR1 MNHNS, CDR2 SASEGT. The CDR3 length is 14 residues. J was trimmed by 3 bases and V by 3 bases; bases with no gene match: 0. CDR3 protein: CASSEDRGGNTIYF. CDR3 DNA: TGTGCCAGCAGTGAGGACAGGGGTGGAAACACCATATATTTT.

This clone was observed a handful of times. This chain's CDR3 is CASSGLAFNEQFF. The CDR3 DNA is TGTGCCAGCAGCGGACTAGCTTTCAATGAGCAGTTCTTC. The V and J genes are TRBV6-1 and TRBJ2-1; 8 bases map to TRBD2. In germline, CDR1 is MNHNS, CDR2 SASEGT. The CDR3 is 13 amino acids. Trimming cost V 6 bases and J 6 bases; bases outside gene matches: 4.

The gene calls are TRBV11-2 and TRBJ2-7, with 7 positions matching TRBD2. V gave up 2 bases and J gave up 1 base; unmatched junction bases: 8. The CDR3 has 16 residues. The germline V gene has CDR1 SGHAT and CDR2 FQNNGV. CDR3 amino acids: CASSLTSWEGSYEQYF. The CDR3 DNA follows: TGTGCCAGCAGCTTAACATCGTGGGAGGGATCCTACGAGCAGTACTTC. The full variable domain, rest sourced from reference TRBV11-2 and TRBJ2-7, is EAGVAQSPRYKIIEKRQSVAFWCNPISGHATLYWYQQILGQGPKLLIQFQNNGVVDDSQLPKDRFSAERLKGVDSTLKIQPAKLEDSAVYLCASSLTSWEGSYEQYFGPGTRLTVT.

This clone was recorded only once. V is TRBV7-2 and J is TRBJ1-1, with TRBD1 as a possible D gene (6 bases). Germline V gives CDR1 SGHTA, CDR2 FQGNSA. This CDR3 is built from 16 residues. Trimming took 2 bases from V and 4 from J, leaving 17 bases between them. The CDR3 region has the DNA TGTGCCAGCAGCTTAAACCCACTACAGGGCGGCACTGAAGCTTTCTTT. Protein product: CASSLNPLQGGTEAFF.

The rearrangement uses TRBV14 and TRBJ1-2, with D unresolved. In germline, CDR1 is SGHDN, CDR2 FVKESK. The CDR3 contains 12 residues. The V end lost 5 bases, the J end lost 2 bases, and 6 bases lay between the germline ends. In nucleotides, the CDR3 is TGTGCCAGCAGCGCAGGAAACTATGGCTACACCTTC. Encoded protein: CASSAGNYGYTF.

This chain's CDR3 is CASSVQPSGNTDTQYF. Here the CDR3 DNA reads TGTGCCAGCAGCGTACAACCTAGCGGGAACACAGATACGCAGTATTTT. The V gene is TRBV9, the J gene TRBJ2-3; 9 bases are shared with TRBD2. The CDR3 length is 16 residues. Trimming removed 1 base from V and 2 bases from J; junction bases left unmatched: 5. CDR1 and CDR2 (germline): SGDLS, YYNGEE.

The rearrangement joins TRBV5-4 to TRBJ1-4, with TRBD1 matching 9 bases. The CDR3 is 14 residues long. Unmatched junction bases numbered 4, after V lost 5 bases and J lost 5 bases. Looked up from germline, CDR1 is SGHNT and CDR2 is YYREEE (reference sequence). The CDR3 DNA sequence: TGTGCCAGCAGTACGACAGGGGGGAATGAAAAACTGTTTTTT. Encoded protein: CASSTTGGNEKLFF. Full variable domain (missing parts from reference TRBV5-4 and TRBJ1-4): ETGVTQSPTHLIKTRGQQVTLRCSSQSGHNTVSWYQQALGQGPQFIFQYYREEENGRGNFPPRFSGLQFPNYSSELNVNALELDDSALYLCASSTTGGNEKLFFGSGTQLSVL.

This clone was seen just once. V is TRBV18 and J is TRBJ1-4; TRBD1 might be the D (5 bases). With 3 bases removed from V and 5 bases from J, the gap between germline ends came to 13 bases. CDR3 length: 15 amino acids. Per germline, CDR1 KGHSH and CDR2 LQKENI. CDR3 nucleotide sequence: TGTGCCAGCTCACCCCAAGGGGCGGGAAATGAAAAACTGTTTTTT. Protein product: CASSPQGAGNEKLFF.

The rearrangement joins TRBV6-1 to TRBJ1-2; possibly TRBD1 for D (6 bases). This CDR3 is built from 13 residues. From germline, CDR1 is MNHNS and CDR2 SASEGT. V lost 4 bases, J lost 7 bases, and 13 bases lay in between. The CDR3 coding sequence is TGTGCCAGCAGTGGAGACAGGTCAGGTGGCTACACCTTC. This gives the protein CASSGDRSGGYTF.

The chain carries TRBV6-5 and TRBJ2-7; perhaps TRBD1 as D (6 bases). The CDR3 is 14 residues long. Per the germline V gene, CDR1 is MNHEY and CDR2 is SVGAGI. The V end was cut by 2 bases, the J end by 6 bases, with 14 bases between. DNA for the CDR3: TGTGCCAGCAGTTACGGATGGTCCAGGGGCGAGCAGTACTTC. Amino acids: CASSYGWSRGEQYF.

The chain has TRBV28 and TRBJ2-3; 10 positions match TRBD2. Per the germline V gene, CDR1 is MDHEN and CDR2 is SYDVKM. There are 15 residues in the CDR3. With 2 bases clipped from V and 5 bases from J, the junction kept 4 bases outside the gene matches. The CDR3 nucleotides read TGTGCCAGCAGTTTAAATCCTAGCGGGAGAGATACGCAGTATTTT. Its protein is CASSLNPSGRDTQYF.

This clone was detected only a few times. The chain is built from TRBV28 and TRBJ2-3; D call uncertain. Trimming shortened V by 4 bases and J by 5 bases, and 4 bases separated the two germline ends. The length of the CDR3 is 11 residues. Germline V gives CDR1 MDHEN, CDR2 SYDVKM. The CDR3 coding sequence is TGTGCCAGCAGTTCTGTAGATACGCAGTATTTT. This sequence encodes CASSSVDTQYF.

This chain connects TRBV5-1 to TRBJ2-5; perhaps TRBD2 as D (6 bases). CDR1 and CDR2 (germline): SGHRS, YFSETQ. The CDR3 has 14 amino acids. Deletions cut 4 bases from V and 4 bases from J, with 14 bases between. This chain's CDR3 is CASSVPKGGETQYF. The CDR3, as DNA: TGCGCCAGCAGCGTGCCGAAGGGAGGAGAGACCCAGTACTTC.

This CDR3 is CASSLRGGSYEQYF. In nucleotides, the CDR3 is TGTGCCAGCAGCCTCAGGGGCGGCTCCTACGAGCAGTACTTC. The chain is built from TRBV5-4 and TRBJ2-7; D is possibly TRBD1 (6 bases). Trimming removed 4 bases from V and 0 bases from J, with 11 bases in between. The CDR3 spans 14 residues. Germline V gives CDR1 SGHNT, CDR2 YYREEE (reference sequence).

The J gene is TRBJ2-1, the V gene TRBV19; 7 nucleotides align to TRBD2. Looked up from germline, CDR1 is LNHDA and CDR2 is SQIVND (reference sequence). The CDR3 totals 17 residues. The J segment lost 0 bases and the V segment lost 5 bases, leaving 10 bases of the junction unmatched. The CDR3, as DNA: TGTGCCAGTAGTCTGACGGGAGGCTTAAGCTCCTACAATGAGCAGTTCTTC. Amino acid sequence: CASSLTGGLSSYNEQFF. Based on the CDR3 plus reference TRBV19 and TRBJ2-1, the full variable domain is DGGITQSPKYLFRKEGQNVTLSCEQNLNHDAMYWYRQDPGQGLRLIYYSQIVNDFQKGDIAEGYSVSREKKESFPLTVTSAQKNPTAFYLCASSLTGGLSSYNEQFFGPGTRLTVL.

Only one count was recorded for this clone. The genes are TRBV11-2 and TRBJ1-1, with 8 bases aligning to TRBD1. The V and J ends lost 4 bases and 0 bases, in that order; junction bases with no gene match: 1. The V gene's germline CDR1 is SGHAT and CDR2 FQNNGV. CDR3 size: 14 residues. The CDR3 here is CASSSDRVNTEAFF. The CDR3 DNA follows: TGTGCCAGCAGCTCGGACAGGGTGAACACTGAAGCTTTCTTT.

The chain employs TRBV5-1 and TRBJ1-2; D remains ambiguous. CDR1 and CDR2 from the germline V gene are SGHRS and YFSETQ. The CDR3 is 12 residues long. V lost 4 bases and J 4 bases, leaving 8 bases between the germline ends. The CDR3 coding sequence is TGCGCCAGCAGCCGCGGTGGCTATGGCTACACCTTC. This gives the protein CASSRGGYGYTF. The complete variable domain, with remaining parts taken from reference TRBV5-1 and TRBJ1-2, reads KAGVTQTPRYLIKTRGQQVTLSCSPISGHRSVSWYQQTPGQGLQFLFEYFSETQRNKGNFPGRFSGRQFSNSRSEMNVSTLELGDSALYLCASSRGGYGYTFGSGTRLTVV.

The chain recombines TRBV7-9 with TRBJ1-1; possible D gene TRBD1, 6 bases. Trimming removed 1 base from V and 1 base from J, with 7 bases in between. CDR3 length: 14 residues. Per germline, CDR1 SEHNR and CDR2 FQNEAQ (reference sequence). In DNA, the CDR3 is TGTGCCAGCAGCTTAGGGGGACAGAACACTGAAGCTTTCTTT. Translation gives CASSLGGQNTEAFF. The whole variable domain, remainder taken from reference TRBV7-9 and TRBJ1-1, is DTGVSQNPRHKITKRGQNVTFRCDPISEHNRLYWYRQTLGQGPEFLTYFQNEAQLEKSRLLSDRFSAERPKGSFSTLEIQRTEQGDSAMYLCASSLGGQNTEAFFGQGTRLTVV.

This chain uses TRBV11-3 with TRBJ2-7; 9 bases fit TRBD1. The CDR3 has 12 residues. CDR1 and CDR2 from the germline V gene are SGHNT and YENEEA. Trimming at V came to 5 bases and at J to 7 bases, leaving 3 bases not matched to a gene. The CDR3 region has the DNA TGTGCCAGCAGCCCGGGACAGGGTGAGCAGTACTTC. Amino acid sequence: CASSPGQGEQYF. The complete variable domain, with remaining parts taken from reference TRBV11-3 and TRBJ2-7, reads EAGVVQSPRYKIIEKKQPVAFWCNPISGHNTLYWYLQNLGQGPELLIRYENEEAVDDSQLPKDRFSAERLKGVDSTLKIQPAELGDSAVYLCASSPGQGEQYFGPGTRLTVT.

This rearrangement joins TRBV19 to TRBJ2-7, with D possibly TRBD2 on 7 matching bases. Germline V gene sequence: CDR1 LNHDA, CDR2 SQIVND (reference sequence). This CDR3 spans 15 amino acids. V lost 3 bases to trimming and J lost 7 bases, with 19 bases between them. CDR3 amino acids: CASSMGAGAVGEQYF. The CDR3 DNA reads TGTGCCAGTAGTATGGGGGCGGGGGCCGTCGGAGAGCAGTACTTC.

In the case of this clone: The missing conserved phenylalanine or tryptophan at the end of this CDR3 makes a read error likely. The chain uses TRBV6-6 and TRBJ1-2; TRBD1 agrees at 7 bases. Germline V gene lookup returns CDR1 MNHNY and CDR2 SVGAGI (reference sequence). The ends lost 2 bases at V and 2 bases at J; junction bases unmatched: 2. This CDR3 region has 14 residues. For the CDR3, the DNA is TGTGCCAGCAGTTACCTGGGACAGAACTATGGCTACACCCTC. This codes for CASSYLGQNYGYTL.

The genes are TRBV5-1 and TRBJ2-1; possible D gene TRBD2, 5 bases. There are 15 residues in the CDR3. The V and J ends lost 2 bases and 1 base respectively, with 10 bases between them. Germline loops: CDR1 SGHRS, CDR2 YFSETQ. CDR3 coding DNA: TGCGCCAGCAGCTTAGGTACGGGATCCTACAATGAGCAGTTCTTC. Amino acid sequence: CASSLGTGSYNEQFF.

The chain links TRBV10-3 to TRBJ2-7; maybe TRBD2 (6 bases). Trimming shortened V by 0 bases and J by 2 bases, and 14 bases separated the two germline ends. The germline V gene encodes CDR1 ENHRY and CDR2 SYGVKD. This CDR3 contains 16 residues. This chain's CDR3 is CAISESVMRGTYEQYF. The DNA of the CDR3 is TGTGCCATCAGTGAGTCTGTTATGCGGGGCACCTACGAGCAGTACTTC.

The chain combines TRBV11-2 with TRBJ2-1; a weak D match, TRBD2 (5 bases). V was shortened by 5 bases and J by 5 bases, with 10 bases between the two germline ends. Germline CDR1 SGHAT, CDR2 FQNNGV. This CDR3 spans 13 amino acids. The CDR3 nucleotides are TGTGCCAGCAGCATTGGGCGGGACAATGAGCAGTTCTTC. Its translation: CASSIGRDNEQFF. The entire variable domain, with the rest obtained from reference TRBV11-2 and TRBJ2-1, is as follows: EAGVAQSPRYKIIEKRQSVAFWCNPISGHATLYWYQQILGQGPKLLIQFQNNGVVDDSQLPKDRFSAERLKGVDSTLKIQPAKLEDSAVYLCASSIGRDNEQFFGPGTRLTVL.